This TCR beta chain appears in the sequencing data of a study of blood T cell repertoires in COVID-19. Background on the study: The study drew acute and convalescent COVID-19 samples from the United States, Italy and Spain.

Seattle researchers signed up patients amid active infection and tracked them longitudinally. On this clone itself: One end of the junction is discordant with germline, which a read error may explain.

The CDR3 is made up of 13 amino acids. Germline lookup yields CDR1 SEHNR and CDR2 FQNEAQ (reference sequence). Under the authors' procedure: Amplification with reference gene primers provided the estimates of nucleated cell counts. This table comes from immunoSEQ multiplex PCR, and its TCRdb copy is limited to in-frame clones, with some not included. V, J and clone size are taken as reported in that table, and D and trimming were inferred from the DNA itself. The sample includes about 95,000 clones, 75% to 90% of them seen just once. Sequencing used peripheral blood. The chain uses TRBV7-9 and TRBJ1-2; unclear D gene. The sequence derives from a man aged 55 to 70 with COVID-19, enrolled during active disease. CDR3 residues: CASSLPDGEAARF. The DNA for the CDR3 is TGTGCCAGCAGCTTACCGGATGGGGAGGCAGCGAGATTC.